Reported below is one T cell receptor (beta chain). The V end lost 3 bases, the J end lost 1 base, and 6 bases lay between the germline ends. The CDR3 contains 13 residues. Germline lookup yields CDR1 MDHEN and CDR2 SYDVKM. These data originate in a study of blood T cell repertoires in COVID-19. Study at large: Researchers got acute and convalescent COVID-19 samples from the United States, Italy and Spain. Nucleic acid was either cDNA or gDNA, and it came from T cells, B-cell-depleted T cells, or PBMCs.

Per the original methods: The assay estimated nucleated cells by amplifying reference gene primers. Clones were read by immunoSEQ multiplex PCR, and TCRdb kept only the in-frame ones, dropping some. That table furnishes V, J and clone size, whereas the DNA furnished D and trimming. The table records hundreds of thousands of clones, roughly 85% of them present only once. The chain joins TRBV28 to TRBJ1-2; D is uncertain. Sequencing was performed on peripheral blood. The receptor comes from a middle-aged man with active or convalescent COVID-19. CDR3 nucleotide sequence: TGTGCCAGCAGTTTGCCTAATAACTATGGCTACACCTTC. This translates into CASSLPNNYGYTF.